This T cell receptor (beta chain) was recovered during a study of cytomegalovirus exposure and HLA in healthy donors. Study results and limitations: Follow-up analysis found HLA locus-dependent TCR association rates, highest for DRB1 and lowest for HLA-C.

In the PCR, 60 Vbeta and 13 Jbeta primers were used. This table comes from immunoSEQ multiplex PCR, and its TCRdb copy is limited to in-frame clones, with some not included. The table has about 140,000 clones, around 79% seen once. In the case of this clone: Its antigen is unknown.

Among the donors, all were healthy bone marrow donors. The receptor comes from a female donor in good health and CMV-seronegative. The material sequenced was PBMCs.

CDR3 in DNA: TGTGCCAGCAGCGCAGAAGACAGCTCTGGAAACACCATATATTTT. It codes for CASSAEDSSGNTIYF. This chain joins TRBV7-6 and TRBJ1-3; TRBD1 might be the D (5 bases). The germline V gene encodes CDR1 SGHVS and CDR2 FNYEAQ. This CDR3 spans 15 amino acids. Trimming pared 5 bases from V and 0 bases from J, leaving 11 bases between. Drawing the rest from reference TRBV7-6 and TRBJ1-3, the complete variable domain is GAGVSQSPRYKVTKRGQDVALRCDPISGHVSLYWYRQALGQGPEFLTYFNYEAQQDKSGLPNDRFSAERPEGSISTLTIQRTEQRDSAMYRCASSAEDSSGNTIYFGEGSWLTVV.